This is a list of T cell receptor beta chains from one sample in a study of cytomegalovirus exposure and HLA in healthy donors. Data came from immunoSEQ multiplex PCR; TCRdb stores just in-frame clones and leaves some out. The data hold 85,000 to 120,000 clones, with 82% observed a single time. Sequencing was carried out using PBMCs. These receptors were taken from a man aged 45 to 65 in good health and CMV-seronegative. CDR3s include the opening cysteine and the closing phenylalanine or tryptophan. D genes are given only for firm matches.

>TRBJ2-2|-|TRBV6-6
TGTGCCAGCAGTCGATACAGTGACACCGGGGAGCTGTTTTTT
CASSRYSDTGELFF
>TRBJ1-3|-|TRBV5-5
TGTGCCAGCAGCTTGTCGCCAGGGATCGGCAGAAACACCATATATTTT
CASSLSPGIGRNTIYF
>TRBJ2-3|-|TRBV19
TGTGCCAGTAGATACGGGGATACGCAGTATTTT
CASRYGDTQYF
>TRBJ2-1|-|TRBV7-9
TGTGCCAGCAGCCAGGGGGGTCGGCGGTATGAGCAGTTCTTC
CASSQGGRRYEQFF
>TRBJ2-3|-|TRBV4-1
TGCGCCAGCAGCCAAGAAGGGGGCACAGATACGCAGTATTTT
CASSQEGGTDTQYF
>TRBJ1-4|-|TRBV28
TGTGCCAGCAGTAAAATGACACTGAATGAAAAACTGTTTTTT
CASSKMTLNEKLFF
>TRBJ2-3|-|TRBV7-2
TGTGCCAGCAGCTTAGCGTGGGGGGGCACAGATACGCAGTATTTT
CASSLAWGGTDTQYF
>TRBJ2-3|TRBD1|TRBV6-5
TGTGCCACCACAGCCGACAGCCCAGGGGGAGATACGCAGTATTTT
CATTADSPGGDTQYF
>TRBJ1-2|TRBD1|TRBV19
TGTGCCAGTAAAAATACCGGGACAGCCTATGGCTACACCTTC
CASKNTGTAYGYTF
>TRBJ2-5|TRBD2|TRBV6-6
TGTGCCAGCAGTTACGGTCGGGGGGGGCACCCCTCGACCCAGTACTTC
CASSYGRGGHPSTQYF
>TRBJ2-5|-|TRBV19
TGTGCCAGTAGTCGCGACTCCGGGATTCAGGAGACCCAGTACTTC
CASSRDSGIQETQYF
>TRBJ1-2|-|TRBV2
TGTGCCAGCAGTAGTCAGGATGGCTACACCTTC
CASSSQDGYTF
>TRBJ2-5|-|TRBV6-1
TGTGCCAGCAGGATACAGGGCCAAGAGACCCAGTACTTC
CASRIQGQETQYF
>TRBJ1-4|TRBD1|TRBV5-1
TGCGCCAGCAGCGCGGGACAGGGCAGGGAAAAACTGTTTTTT
CASSAGQGREKLFF
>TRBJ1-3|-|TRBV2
TGTGCCAGCAGGTATTACTCTGGAAACACCATATATTTT
CASRYYSGNTIYF